The 32 T cell receptor beta chains in this list originate from one sample, sequenced in a study of cytomegalovirus exposure and HLA in healthy donors. The study ran its PCR with 60 Vbeta and 13 Jbeta primers. Assay used: immunoSEQ multiplex PCR; TCRdb lists only in-frame clones, some missing. This sample lists just over 200,000 clones; its ten largest clones have about 1%. The specimen sequenced was PBMCs. The receptors were sampled from a girl aged 2 to 10 in good health and CMV-seropositive.

The chain combines TRBV29-1 with TRBJ2-3; D remains ambiguous. The V end lost 2 bases, the J end lost 2 bases, and 11 bases lay between the germline ends. In germline, CDR1 is SQVTM, CDR2 ANQGSEA. The CDR3 is 14 amino acids. CDR3 loop: CSVERLEYTDTQYF. CDR3 bases: TGCAGCGTTGAAAGACTGGAGTACACAGATACGCAGTATTTT.

This chain joins TRBV27 and TRBJ2-2, with 8 nucleotides matching TRBD1. V was pared by 8 bases and J by 3 bases, with 8 bases of the junction left unmatched. The CDR3 is 15 residues long. In germline, CDR1 is MNHEY, CDR2 SMNVEV (reference sequence). The CDR3 coding sequence is TGTGCCAGCCGCCTGACAGGGGACTACACCGGGGAGCTGTTTTTT. Translating it yields CASRLTGDYTGELFF.

V and J are TRBV27 and TRBJ1-5; no clear D. CDR3 length: 16 amino acids. V lost 5 bases to trimming and J lost 2 bases, with 16 bases between them. CDR1 is MNHEY and CDR2 is SMNVEV in the germline V gene (reference sequence). DNA for the CDR3: TGTGCCAGCAGTCCCACTCCCGGGAGCGGCAATCAGCCCCAGCATTTT. This codes for CASSPTPGSGNQPQHF.

The chain carries TRBV28 and TRBJ1-1; tentative D call: TRBD1 (5 bases). The V end was cut by 9 bases, the J end by 0 bases, with 8 bases between. The CDR3 contains 12 residues. CDR1 and CDR2 from the germline V gene are MDHEN and SYDVKM. CDR3 region: CASLQVNTEAFF. CDR3 in DNA: TGTGCCAGTTTACAGGTGAACACTGAAGCTTTCTTT.

V is TRBV14 and J is TRBJ2-1; no definite D call. V lost 0 bases to trimming and J lost 2 bases, with 8 bases between them. The germline CDR1 and CDR2 sequences are SGHDN and FVKESK. CDR3 size: 15 residues. The CDR3 spells CASSQEIVPYNEQFF. As DNA, the CDR3 is TGTGCCAGCAGCCAAGAGATAGTCCCCTACAATGAGCAGTTCTTC.

The rearrangement joins TRBV5-1 to TRBJ2-7; D might be TRBD2 (5 bases). V was clipped by 5 bases and J by 4 bases, with 22 bases between them. This CDR3 region has 16 residues. The germline gives CDR1 SGHRS, CDR2 YFSETQ. The chain's CDR3 is CASRRLGGSDKYEQYF. DNA for the CDR3: TGCGCCAGCAGACGCCTTGGTGGTAGCGACAAGTACGAGCAGTACTTC.

The gene calls are TRBV4-1 and TRBJ2-7; 8 bases are a match to TRBD1. J gave up 8 bases and V 4 bases, and 13 bases lay outside the gene matches. CDR3 length: 15 residues. CDR1 is MGHRA, CDR2 YSYEKL, per germline. The CDR3 bases are TGCGCCAGCAGCCTCCAGGGGGCCTCCGCTACGAAGCAGTACTTC. This gives the protein CASSLQGASATKQYF.

CDR3 loop: CASSFQGWDTQYF. The CDR3 DNA sequence: TGTGCCAGCAGTTTTCAGGGCTGGGATACGCAGTATTTT. The rearrangement joins TRBV27 to TRBJ2-3; D perhaps matches TRBD1 (5 bases). The germline CDR1 and CDR2 sequences are MNHEY and SMNVEV (reference sequence). CDR3 size: 13 residues. The germline V and J ends were trimmed by 3 bases and 6 bases, with 10 bases remaining between them.

The rearrangement links TRBV19 to TRBJ2-1, with a weak D call TRBD2 (7 bases). Germline lookup yields CDR1 LNHDA and CDR2 SQIVND (reference sequence). CDR3 size: 13 residues. V was trimmed by 6 bases and J by 3 bases, leaving 9 bases between them. CDR3 sequence reads: CASRRGGYNEQFF. CDR3 DNA: TGTGCCAGTAGGAGGGGGGGCTACAATGAGCAGTTCTTC.

The chain carries TRBV21-1 and TRBJ1-4. TRBV21-1 is annotated as a pseudogene. This CDR3 is built from 11 residues. CDR3 sequence (DNA): TGTGCCCGACTAGGGAATGAAAAACTGTTTTTT. Its protein is CARLGNEKLFF.

The J gene is TRBJ1-2, the V gene TRBV6-5; 7 nucleotides line up with TRBD1. Germline lookup yields CDR1 MNHEY and CDR2 SVGAGI. V shed 6 bases and J 8 bases; nucleotides not matched to a gene: 9. The CDR3 covers 13 residues. The CDR3 DNA reads TGTGCCAGCAGGAAAGGACAGGAAGGAGGCTACACCTTC. Translated, it gives CASRKGQEGGYTF.

The gene calls are TRBV18 and TRBJ2-7, with 7 positions matching TRBD1. Germline V gene lookup returns CDR1 KGHSH and CDR2 LQKENI. The CDR3 extends over 14 amino acids. Losses at the gene ends were 1 base for V and 3 bases for J; bases not matched to a gene: 3. The CDR3 DNA follows: TGTGCCAGCTCACCACGGGACAGCATCTACGAGCAGTACTTC. This translates into CASSPRDSIYEQYF.

This chain joins TRBV7-6 and TRBJ2-5, with D perhaps TRBD2 (5 bases). The CDR3 totals 14 residues. Germline lookup yields CDR1 SGHVS and CDR2 FNYEAQ. V dropped 5 bases and J dropped 0 bases, with 10 bases sitting between them. The CDR3 DNA sequence: TGTGCCAGCAGCACGAGAGGGAACCAAGAGACCCAGTACTTC. This codes for CASSTRGNQETQYF. Filled out from reference TRBV7-6 and TRBJ2-5, the complete variable domain reads GAGVSQSPRYKVTKRGQDVALRCDPISGHVSLYWYRQALGQGPEFLTYFNYEAQQDKSGLPNDRFSAERPEGSISTLTIQRTEQRDSAMYRCASSTRGNQETQYFGPGTRLLVL.

The chain links TRBV29-1 to TRBJ2-7; TRBD2 agrees at 9 bases. The CDR3 has 16 amino acids. Losses at the gene ends were 2 bases for V and 2 bases for J; bases not matched to a gene: 10. Germline-derived CDR1 and CDR2 are SQVTM and ANQGSEA. Written as DNA, the CDR3 is TGCAGCGTTGAAAGGGTGGTAGGACTAGCGACCTACGAGCAGTACTTC. Translating it yields CSVERVVGLATYEQYF.

This chain joins TRBV30 and TRBJ1-2; D possibly corresponds to TRBD1 (6 bases). This CDR3 has 13 residues. V lost 3 bases, J lost 5 bases, and 13 bases lay in between. CDR1 is GTSNPN and CDR2 is SVGIG in the germline V gene (reference sequence). This CDR3 reads CAWRVQGTYGYTF. The DNA for the CDR3 is TGTGCCTGGAGGGTACAGGGTACATATGGCTACACCTTC.

In nucleotides, the CDR3 is TGCGCCAGCAGCTGGTCGGGACAGGCGAGCTCTGGAAACACCATATATTTT. Encoded protein: CASSWSGQASSGNTIYF. This chain connects TRBV5-1 to TRBJ1-3, with 8 positions matching TRBD1. This CDR3 comprises 17 residues. Germline V CDR1 and CDR2: SGHRS, YFSETQ. The V gene end was trimmed by 3 bases and the J gene end by 0 bases; junction bases not matched to a gene: 8.

The genes are TRBV11-2 and TRBJ2-3; the match to TRBD2 covers 11 bases. The V gene's germline CDR1 is SGHAT and CDR2 FQNNGV. This CDR3 contains 14 residues. V lost 6 bases and J lost 3; bases outside the gene matches: 2. The CDR3 is CASRRTSGTDTQYF. The CDR3 region has the DNA TGTGCCAGCAGGAGGACTAGCGGGACAGATACGCAGTATTTT. The entire variable domain, with the rest obtained from reference TRBV11-2 and TRBJ2-3, is as follows: EAGVAQSPRYKIIEKRQSVAFWCNPISGHATLYWYQQILGQGPKLLIQFQNNGVVDDSQLPKDRFSAERLKGVDSTLKIQPAKLEDSAVYLCASRRTSGTDTQYFGPGTRLTVL.

The V gene is TRBV27, the J gene TRBJ1-4, with 7 nucleotides matching TRBD1. Germline CDR1 and CDR2: MNHEY and SMNVEV (reference sequence). After removal of 5 bases from V and 7 bases from J, the junction contained 10 bases not matched to a gene. The CDR3 covers 15 residues. In DNA, the CDR3 is TGTGCCAGCAGTCCACAGACAGGGTTGCGTGAAAAACTGTTTTTT. It codes for CASSPQTGLREKLFF.

The rearrangement links TRBV27 to TRBJ2-5; the D gene is possibly TRBD2 (7 bases). Deletions cut 2 bases from V and 6 bases from J, with 19 bases between. In germline, CDR1 is MNHEY, CDR2 SMNVEV (reference sequence). The CDR3 covers 16 residues. The CDR3 sequence: CASSLLPVRGGQTQYF. CDR3 DNA: TGTGCCAGCAGTTTACTTCCGGTCAGGGGAGGGCAGACCCAGTACTTC.

The rearrangement joins TRBV7-6 to TRBJ2-7, with D possibly matching TRBD1 (6 bases). CDR1 and CDR2 (germline): SGHVS, FNYEAQ. V was shortened by 1 base and J by 5 bases, with 9 bases between the two germline ends. The length of the CDR3 is 13 residues. CDR3 region: CASSLEDSNEQYF. As DNA, the CDR3 is TGTGCCAGCAGCTTAGAGGACAGCAACGAGCAGTACTTC.

The chain employs TRBV5-4 and TRBJ1-1; tentative D call: TRBD1 (5 bases). The CDR3 runs 14 residues. V dropped 0 bases and J dropped 5 bases, with 11 bases sitting between them. Germline assignment: CDR1 SGHNT and CDR2 YYREEE (reference sequence). The CDR3 spells CASSLAGGGTEAFF. For the CDR3, the DNA is TGTGCCAGCAGCTTGGCCGGGGGGGGGACTGAAGCTTTCTTT.

A word on this clone: An end of the junction does not agree with germline; a read error may underlie this. This chain connects TRBV7-7 to TRBJ2-5, with 11 positions matching TRBD1. CDR3 length: 14 amino acids. Germline loops: CDR1 SSHAT, CDR2 FNYEAQ (reference sequence). The CDR3 region is CASSDGTGGETQYF. The CDR3 DNA reads as TGTGCTAGCAGCGACGGGACAGGGGGAGAGACCCAGTACTTC.

A remark on this clone: The same CDR3 arises from other DNA sequences in this sample as well. V is TRBV5-1 and J is TRBJ2-5; D perhaps matches TRBD1 (6 bases). Matching the DNA end better, TRBJ2-7 makes the J call doubtful. The CDR3 consists of 14 residues. CDR1 is SGHRS and CDR2 is YFSETQ in the germline V gene. The chain's CDR3 is CASSLAQGIYEQYF. The CDR3 region has the DNA TGCGCCAGCAGCTTGGCACAGGGAATCTACGAGCAGTACTTC.

This chain connects TRBV19 to TRBJ2-7, with 7 positions matching TRBD2. J was trimmed by 2 bases and V by 5 bases; bases with no gene match: 12. This CDR3 spans 16 amino acids. CDR1 is LNHDA, CDR2 SQIVND, per germline (reference sequence). CDR3 nucleotides: TGTGCCAGTAGTGAAGGGGTCGGGGGGTCTCCCTACGAGCAGTACTTC. Translating gives CASSEGVGGSPYEQYF.

The rearrangement uses TRBV30 and TRBJ2-7; TRBD1 matches at 8 bases. CDR1 GTSNPN and CDR2 SVGIG come from the germline V gene (reference sequence). J gave up 0 bases and V 5 bases, and 15 bases lay outside the gene matches. This CDR3 region has 17 residues. In DNA, the CDR3 is TGTGCCTGGGACCGGGACAGGCACCTTACGAGCTCCTACGAGCAGTACTTC. This sequence encodes CAWDRDRHLTSSYEQYF.

V is TRBV16 and J is TRBJ1-1; 8 bases match TRBD1. CDR3 length equals 13 residues. With 10 bases clipped from V and 4 bases from J, the junction kept 8 bases outside the gene matches. Per germline, CDR1 KGHSY and CDR2 FQNENV. CDR3 amino acids: CATHLTGVTEAFF. As DNA, the CDR3 is TGTGCCACCCATTTGACAGGGGTCACTGAAGCTTTCTTT.

This CDR3 is CATSRDLGTGNTIYF. CDR3 in DNA: TGTGCCACCAGCAGAGACCTGGGGACAGGAAACACCATATATTTT. V usage is TRBV15 and J usage is TRBJ1-3, with D maybe TRBD1 (6 bases). Trimming removed 0 bases at V and 4 bases at J, with 10 bases between. CDR1 is LNHNV and CDR2 is YYDKDF in the germline V gene (reference sequence). The CDR3 consists of 15 residues. The full variable domain, in which reference TRBV15 and TRBJ1-3 provide the parts outside the CDR3, is DAMVIQNPRYQVTQFGKPVTLSCSQTLNHNVMYWYQQKSSQAPKLLFHYYDKDFNNEADTPDNFQSRRPNTSFCFLDIRSPGLGDTAMYLCATSRDLGTGNTIYFGEGSWLTVV.

The rearrangement links TRBV4-1 to TRBJ1-2; D unresolved. Germline V gives CDR1 MGHRA, CDR2 YSYEKL. V was cut by 0 bases and J by 0 bases, with 23 bases left in between. The CDR3 has 20 residues. CDR3 bases: TGCGCCAGCAGCCAAGATGAAAAAGTCCACGGCCGACACTCTAACTATGGCTACACCTTC. Protein: CASSQDEKVHGRHSNYGYTF.

Here the CDR3 DNA reads TGTGCCAGCAGCCAAGGTGATGACAGGGCCCCCTACGAGCAGTACTTC. It yields the protein CASSQGDDRAPYEQYF. The chain uses TRBV4-2 and TRBJ2-5, with 7 bases fitting TRBD1. The J call is doubtful: the DNA matches TRBJ2-7 better. Germline lookup yields CDR1 LGHNA and CDR2 YNFKEQ. The CDR3 is made up of 16 amino acids.

The V call is TRBV14, the J call TRBJ1-3; 8 bases are shared with TRBD1. CDR1 SGHDN and CDR2 FVKESK come from the germline V gene. With V trimmed by 5 bases and J by 0 bases, 3 bases remained unmatched. The CDR3 is 15 amino acids. CDR3 sequence reads: CASSTGTGSGNTIYF. The CDR3 bases are TGTGCCAGCAGCACCGGGACAGGCTCTGGAAACACCATATATTTT.

The chain links TRBV13 to TRBJ2-1; 9 nucleotides line up with TRBD2. Germline values: CDR1 PRHDT, CDR2 FYEKMQ (reference sequence). V shed 4 bases and J 5 bases; nucleotides not matched to a gene: 6. This CDR3 is 15 amino acids long. CDR3 in amino acids: CASSSGAGGNNEQFF. DNA for the CDR3: TGTGCCAGCAGCTCGGGGGCGGGAGGGAACAATGAGCAGTTCTTC.

This rearrangement joins TRBV30 to TRBJ1-2, with 7 bases fitting TRBD1. CDR3 size: 15 residues. V dropped 0 bases and J dropped 4; count of bases not matched to a gene: 8. Germline loops: CDR1 GTSNPN, CDR2 SVGIG (reference sequence). For the CDR3, the DNA is TGTGCCTGGAGTGTCAATTTAGGGGGCGCCTATGGCTACACCTTC. It codes for CAWSVNLGGAYGYTF.